A single sample gave rise to the 15 T cell receptor beta chains below, sequenced in a study of T cell repertoires and HLA-DP antigens. TCRdb's copy holds only in-frame clones and misses some; the assay was immunoSEQ multiplex PCR. The sample yields over 100,000 clones, about 91% seen once. No antigen has been assigned to these receptors. Sequencing input: CD4+ T cells from PBMCs. These receptor sequences come from a young woman in good health and CMV-seronegative.

The V and J genes are TRBV18 and TRBJ1-5; D may be TRBD1 (5 bases). V was shortened by 6 bases and J by 5 bases, with 23 bases between the two germline ends. The CDR3 length is 17 residues. Germline lookup yields CDR1 KGHSH and CDR2 LQKENI. As DNA, the CDR3 is TGTGCCAGCTCCCGAGCGCAGAATTCAGGGAGTGATCAGCCCCAGCATTTT. This sequence encodes CASSRAQNSGSDQPQHF.

J is TRBJ2-1 and V is TRBV4-1; TRBD2 aligns across 15 bases. The V and J ends lost 0 bases and 2 bases, in that order; junction bases with no gene match: 11. The CDR3 spans 21 residues. Germline V gives CDR1 MGHRA, CDR2 YSYEKL. The CDR3 nucleotides are TGCGCCAGCAGCCAAGACCGGGGGACTAGCGGGAGGATCAGCCCCTACAATGAGCAGTTCTTC. This gives the protein CASSQDRGTSGRISPYNEQFF.

For the CDR3, the DNA is TGTGCCAGCAGCATTGGGAGGCAGGGGAGGGTTTACGAGCAGTACGTC. It specifies CASSIGRQGRVYEQYV. The chain has TRBV5-6 and TRBJ2-7; possible D gene TRBD2, 7 bases. Germline V CDR1 and CDR2: SGHDT, YYEEEE. This CDR3 comprises 16 residues. V shed 4 bases and J shed 4 bases, with 21 bases lying between them.

V and J are TRBV28 and TRBJ2-2; the D gene is possibly TRBD2 (6 bases). The CDR3 spans 17 residues. V lost 3 bases and J lost 9, with 23 bases in between. CDR1 and CDR2 (germline): MDHEN, SYDVKM. The DNA for the CDR3 is TGTGCCAGCAGTTTGGCTGCCGGACTAAATTCGGGCAGGGAGCTGTTTTTT. It yields the protein CASSLAAGLNSGRELFF. Drawing the rest from reference TRBV28 and TRBJ2-2, the complete variable domain is DVKVTQSSRYLVKRTGEKVFLECVQDMDHENMFWYRQDPGLGLRLIYFSYDVKMKEKGDIPEGYSVSREKKERFSLILESASTNQTSMYLCASSLAAGLNSGRELFFGEGSRLTVL.

The chain joins TRBV5-4 to TRBJ2-2; perhaps D is TRBD1 or TRBD2 (5 bases each). Germline V CDR1 and CDR2: SGHNT, YYREEE (reference sequence). The germline V and J ends were trimmed by 0 bases and 6 bases, with 18 bases remaining between them. There are 17 residues in the CDR3. The CDR3 sequence: CASSLVRGSGPAGELFF. The DNA for the CDR3 is TGTGCCAGCAGCTTGGTTCGGGGATCGGGGCCCGCCGGGGAGCTGTTTTTT.

The V and J genes are TRBV20-1 and TRBJ2-5; D uncertain. Germline assignment: CDR1 DFQATT and CDR2 SNEGSKA (reference sequence). The CDR3 runs 11 residues. V shed 7 bases and J shed 2 bases, with 8 bases lying between them. The CDR3 reads CSVQQQETQYF. The CDR3 DNA follows: TGCAGTGTCCAACAACAAGAGACCCAGTACTTC.

V and J are TRBV11-2 and TRBJ2-2; D unresolved. The CDR3 spans 13 residues. V shed 5 bases and J shed 6 bases, with 10 bases lying between them. From germline, CDR1 is SGHAT and CDR2 FQNNGV. The CDR3 DNA sequence: TGTGCCAGCAGCCTACTTGGGTCCGGGGAGCTGTTTTTT. As protein: CASSLLGSGELFF.

The genes are TRBV5-4 and TRBJ1-5; D unclear. Germline CDR1 and CDR2: SGHNT and YYREEE (reference sequence). V was shortened by 4 bases and J by 6 bases, with 11 bases between the two germline ends. The CDR3 loop spans 13 amino acids. The CDR3 loop is CASSPPEGQPQHF. The CDR3 nucleotides read TGTGCCAGCAGCCCCCCCGAGGGTCAGCCCCAGCATTTT.

The J gene is TRBJ2-1, the V gene TRBV7-8; TRBD2 matches at 7 bases. CDR1 SGHVS and CDR2 FQNEAQ come from the germline V gene. The CDR3 runs to 14 residues. V gave up 4 bases and J gave up 10 bases; unmatched junction bases: 10. The CDR3 protein is CASSSGGAGAEQFF. DNA of the CDR3: TGTGCCAGCAGCTCGGGAGGTGCCGGGGCCGAGCAGTTCTTC.

V gene TRBV7-9 combines with J gene TRBJ2-6, with unresolved D. CDR1 and CDR2 from the germline V gene are SEHNR and FQNEAQ (reference sequence). The CDR3 contains 17 residues. With 6 bases removed from V and 0 bases from J, the gap between germline ends came to 15 bases. The CDR3: CASSPDPLFSGANVLTF. CDR3 DNA: TGTGCCAGCAGTCCCGATCCCCTATTCTCTGGGGCCAACGTCCTGACTTTC.

J is TRBJ2-4 and V is TRBV2; 8 nucleotides align to TRBD2. The CDR3 spans 14 residues. Germline V gene lookup returns CDR1 SNHLY and CDR2 FYNNEI. The junction had 13 bases not matched to a gene; V was cut back by 7 bases and J by 11 bases. CDR3 in amino acids: CASIEGPGLAFQYF. As DNA, the CDR3 is TGTGCCAGCATAGAGGGTCCCGGACTAGCCTTTCAGTACTTC.

In nucleotides, the CDR3 is TGTGCCAGCAGCTTGGCAGGGGGCAATGGCTACACCTTC. The encoded protein is CASSLAGGNGYTF. This chain connects TRBV5-4 to TRBJ1-2, with 8 bases identical to TRBD1. Germline trimming cut 0 bases from V and 6 bases from J; bases unmatched to any gene: 1. The CDR3 contains 13 residues. CDR1 and CDR2 from the germline V gene are SGHNT and YYREEE (reference sequence).

This clone was seen once. The chain uses TRBV7-2 and TRBJ2-7; perhaps TRBD1 as D (6 bases). Between the trimmed V and J ends, which lost 4 bases and 4 bases, there was a span of 11 bases. The CDR3 extends over 13 amino acids. CDR1 is SGHTA and CDR2 is FQGNSA in the germline V gene. The CDR3 is CASSSRDNYEQYV. CDR3 nucleotides: TGTGCCAGCAGCTCCCGGGACAATTACGAGCAGTACGTC.

This chain uses TRBV20-1 with TRBJ1-4, with D uncertain. CDR1 and CDR2 from the germline V gene are DFQATT and SNEGSKA (reference sequence). This CDR3 comprises 11 residues. Trimming stripped 5 bases from V and 4 bases from J, with 5 bases between. The CDR3 loop reads CSAANNEKLFF. CDR3 in DNA: TGCAGTGCTGCAAATAATGAAAAACTGTTTTTT.

V gene TRBV19 combines with J gene TRBJ1-1; the D is unclear. V was shortened by 5 bases and J by 1 base, with 14 bases between the two germline ends. The CDR3 consists of 15 residues. CDR1 is LNHDA, CDR2 SQIVND, per germline (reference sequence). DNA for the CDR3: TGTGCCAGTAGTCCACACGTGGGTCGGAACACTGAAGCTTTCTTT. Protein sequence: CASSPHVGRNTEAFF.